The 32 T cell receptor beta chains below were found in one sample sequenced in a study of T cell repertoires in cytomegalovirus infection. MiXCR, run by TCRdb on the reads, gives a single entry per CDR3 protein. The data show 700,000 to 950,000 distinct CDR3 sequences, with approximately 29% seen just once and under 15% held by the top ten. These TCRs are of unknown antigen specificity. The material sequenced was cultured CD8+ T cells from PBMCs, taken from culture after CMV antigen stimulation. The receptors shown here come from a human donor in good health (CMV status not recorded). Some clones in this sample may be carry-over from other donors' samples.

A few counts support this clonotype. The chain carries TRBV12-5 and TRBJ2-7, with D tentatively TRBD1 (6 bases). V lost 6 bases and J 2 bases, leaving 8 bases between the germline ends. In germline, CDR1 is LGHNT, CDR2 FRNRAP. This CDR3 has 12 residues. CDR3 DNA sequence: TGTGCTAGTGGACAGGGCGCCTACGAGCAGTACTTC. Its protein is CASGQGAYEQYF. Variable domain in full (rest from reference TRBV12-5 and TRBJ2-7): DARVTQTPRHKVTEMGQEVTMRCQPILGHNTVFWYRQTMMQGLELLAYFRNRAPLDDSGMPKDRFSAEMPDATLATLKIQPSEPRDSAVYFCASGQGAYEQYFGPGTRLTVT.

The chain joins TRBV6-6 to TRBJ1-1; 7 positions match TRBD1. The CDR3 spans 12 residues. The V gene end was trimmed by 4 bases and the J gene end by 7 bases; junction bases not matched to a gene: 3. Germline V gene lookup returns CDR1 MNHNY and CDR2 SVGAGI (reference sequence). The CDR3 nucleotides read TGTGCCAGCAGTTTGGGACAGTATGAAGCTTTCTTT. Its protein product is CASSLGQYEAFF.

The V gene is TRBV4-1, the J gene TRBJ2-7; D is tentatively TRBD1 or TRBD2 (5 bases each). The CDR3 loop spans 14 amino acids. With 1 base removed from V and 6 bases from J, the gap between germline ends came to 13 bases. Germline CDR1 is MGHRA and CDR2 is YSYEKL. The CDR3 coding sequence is TGCGCCAGCAGCCAAGTTGGTTCAGGGACCGAGCAGTACGTC. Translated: CASSQVGSGTEQYV.

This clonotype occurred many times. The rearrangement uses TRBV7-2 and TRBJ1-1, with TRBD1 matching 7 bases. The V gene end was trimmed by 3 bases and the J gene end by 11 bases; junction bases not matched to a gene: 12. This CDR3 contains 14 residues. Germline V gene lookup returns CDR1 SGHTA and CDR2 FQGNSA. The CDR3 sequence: CASSLDRPSLGAFF. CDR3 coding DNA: TGTGCCAGCAGCTTGGACAGGCCCTCGCTAGGCGCTTTCTTT.

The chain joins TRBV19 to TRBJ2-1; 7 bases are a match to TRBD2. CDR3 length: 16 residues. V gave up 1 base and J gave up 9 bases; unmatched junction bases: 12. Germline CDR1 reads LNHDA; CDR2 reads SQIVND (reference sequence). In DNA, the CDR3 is TGTGCCAGTAGTATAGCCCTTAGCGGGCGGGCTGGTGAGCAGTTCTTC. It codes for CASSIALSGRAGEQFF.

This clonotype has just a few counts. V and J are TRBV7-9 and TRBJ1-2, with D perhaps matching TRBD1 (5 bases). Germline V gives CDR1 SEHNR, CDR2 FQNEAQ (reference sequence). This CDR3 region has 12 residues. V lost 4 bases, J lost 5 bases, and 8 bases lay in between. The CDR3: CASSSWGYGYTF. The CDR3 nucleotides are TGTGCCAGCAGCTCATGGGGGTATGGCTACACCTTC.

The CDR3 region is CASSYSKGGNTIYF. The CDR3 region has the DNA TGTGCCAGCAGTTACTCGAAAGGGGGAAACACCATATATTTT. The chain uses TRBV6-5 and TRBJ1-3, with D unresolved. Trimming stripped 0 bases from V and 4 bases from J, with 7 bases between. CDR3 size: 14 residues. Germline V gene sequence: CDR1 MNHEY, CDR2 SVGAGI.

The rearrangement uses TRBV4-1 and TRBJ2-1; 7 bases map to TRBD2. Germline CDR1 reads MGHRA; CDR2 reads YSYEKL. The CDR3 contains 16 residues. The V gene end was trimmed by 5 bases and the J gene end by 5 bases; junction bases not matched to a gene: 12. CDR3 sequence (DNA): TGCGCCAGCAGCTCACGACAGCTGGGGGGGAACAATGAGCAGTTCTTC. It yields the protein CASSSRQLGGNNEQFF.

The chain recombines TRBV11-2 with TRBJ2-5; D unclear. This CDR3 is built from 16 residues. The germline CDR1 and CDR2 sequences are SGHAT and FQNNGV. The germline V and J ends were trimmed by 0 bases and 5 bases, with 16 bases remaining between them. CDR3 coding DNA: TGTGCCAGCAGCTTAGATTACCGGTTTGTTGAGGAGACCCAGTACTTC. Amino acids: CASSLDYRFVEETQYF.

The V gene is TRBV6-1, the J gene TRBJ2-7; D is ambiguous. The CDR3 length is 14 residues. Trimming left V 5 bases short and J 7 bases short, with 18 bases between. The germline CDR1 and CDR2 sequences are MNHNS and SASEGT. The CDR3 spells CASSSRHGLGEQYV. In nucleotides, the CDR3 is TGTGCCAGCAGTTCACGACACGGTCTGGGGGAGCAGTACGTC.

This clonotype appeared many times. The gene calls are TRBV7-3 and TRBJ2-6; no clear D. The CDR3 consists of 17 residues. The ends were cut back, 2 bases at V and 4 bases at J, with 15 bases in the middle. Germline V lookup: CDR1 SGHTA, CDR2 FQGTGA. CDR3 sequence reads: CASSLRAPTAGANVLTF. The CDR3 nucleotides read TGTGCCAGCAGCTTACGGGCCCCAACCGCCGGGGCCAACGTCCTGACTTTC.

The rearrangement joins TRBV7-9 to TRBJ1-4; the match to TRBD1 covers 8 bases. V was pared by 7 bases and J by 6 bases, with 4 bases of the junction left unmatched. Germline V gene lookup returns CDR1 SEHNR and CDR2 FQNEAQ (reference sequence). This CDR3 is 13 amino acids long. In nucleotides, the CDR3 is TGTGCCAGCACCGGACAGGGTCATGAAAAACTGTTTTTT. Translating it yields CASTGQGHEKLFF.

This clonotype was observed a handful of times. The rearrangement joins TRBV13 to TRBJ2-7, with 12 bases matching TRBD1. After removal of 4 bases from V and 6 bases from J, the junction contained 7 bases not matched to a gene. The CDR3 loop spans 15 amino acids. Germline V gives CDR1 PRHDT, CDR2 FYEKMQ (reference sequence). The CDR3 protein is CASSSGDRGRLEQYV. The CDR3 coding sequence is TGTGCCAGCAGCTCAGGGGACAGGGGGCGTCTCGAGCAGTACGTC.

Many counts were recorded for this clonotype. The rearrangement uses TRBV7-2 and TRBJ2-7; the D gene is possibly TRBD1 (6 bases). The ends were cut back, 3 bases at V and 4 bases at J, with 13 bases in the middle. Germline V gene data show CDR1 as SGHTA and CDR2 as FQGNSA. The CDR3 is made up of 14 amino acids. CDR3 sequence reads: CASSLGPQGYEQYF. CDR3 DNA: TGTGCCAGCAGCTTGGGCCCACAGGGTTACGAGCAGTACTTC.

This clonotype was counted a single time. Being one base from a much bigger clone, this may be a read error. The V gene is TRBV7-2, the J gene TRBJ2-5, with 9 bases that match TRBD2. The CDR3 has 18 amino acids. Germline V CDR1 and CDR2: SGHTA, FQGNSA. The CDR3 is CANSSPEGVAGVQETQYF. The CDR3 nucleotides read TGTGCCAACAGCTCTCCCGAGGGGGTAGCGGGGGTCCAAGAGACCCAGTACTTC.

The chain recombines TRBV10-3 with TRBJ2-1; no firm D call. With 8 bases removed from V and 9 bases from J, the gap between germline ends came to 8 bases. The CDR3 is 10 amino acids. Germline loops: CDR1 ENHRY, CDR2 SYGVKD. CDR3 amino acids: CAISSGEQFF. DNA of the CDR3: TGTGCCATCTCCTCCGGTGAGCAGTTCTTC.

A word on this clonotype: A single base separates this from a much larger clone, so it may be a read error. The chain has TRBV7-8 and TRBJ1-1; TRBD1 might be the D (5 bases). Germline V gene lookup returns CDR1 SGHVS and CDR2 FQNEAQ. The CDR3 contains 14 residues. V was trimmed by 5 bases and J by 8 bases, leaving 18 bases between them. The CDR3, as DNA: TGTGCCAGCAGCATTGGTGGGGGTCCTATGGAAGCTTTCTTT. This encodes CASSIGGGPMEAFF.

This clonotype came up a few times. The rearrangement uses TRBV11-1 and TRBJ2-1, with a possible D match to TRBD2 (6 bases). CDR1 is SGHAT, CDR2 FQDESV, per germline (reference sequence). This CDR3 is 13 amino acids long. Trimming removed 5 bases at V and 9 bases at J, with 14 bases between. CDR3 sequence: CASSQSGYVEQFF. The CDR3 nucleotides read TGTGCCAGCAGCCAAAGCGGGTATGTTGAGCAGTTCTTC.

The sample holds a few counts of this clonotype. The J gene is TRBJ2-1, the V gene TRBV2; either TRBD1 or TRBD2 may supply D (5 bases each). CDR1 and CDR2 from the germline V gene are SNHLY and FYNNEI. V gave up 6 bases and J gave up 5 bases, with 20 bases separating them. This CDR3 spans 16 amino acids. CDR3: CASRGLEGKLNNEQFF. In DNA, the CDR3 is TGTGCCAGCAGAGGTCTTGAGGGGAAACTAAACAATGAGCAGTTCTTC.

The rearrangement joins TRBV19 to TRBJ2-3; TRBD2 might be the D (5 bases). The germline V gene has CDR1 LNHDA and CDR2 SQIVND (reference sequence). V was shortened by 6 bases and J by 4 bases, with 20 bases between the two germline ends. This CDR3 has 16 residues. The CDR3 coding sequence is TGTGCCAGTAGGGCGGGTCTGCGACCGACGTCAGATACGCAGTATTTT. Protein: CASRAGLRPTSDTQYF.

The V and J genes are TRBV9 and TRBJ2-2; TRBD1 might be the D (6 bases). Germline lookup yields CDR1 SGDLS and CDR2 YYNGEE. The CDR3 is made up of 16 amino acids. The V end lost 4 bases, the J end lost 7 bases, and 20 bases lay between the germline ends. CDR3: CASSTTTGELNGELFF. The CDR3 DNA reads TGTGCCAGCAGCACGACGACAGGAGAGTTGAACGGGGAGCTGTTTTTT.

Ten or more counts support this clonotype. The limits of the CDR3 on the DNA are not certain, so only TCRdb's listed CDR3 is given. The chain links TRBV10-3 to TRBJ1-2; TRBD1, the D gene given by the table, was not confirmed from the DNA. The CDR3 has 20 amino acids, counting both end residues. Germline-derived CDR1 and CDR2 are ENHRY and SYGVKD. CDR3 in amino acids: CAISDFRTAPYLWLHLRFTF.

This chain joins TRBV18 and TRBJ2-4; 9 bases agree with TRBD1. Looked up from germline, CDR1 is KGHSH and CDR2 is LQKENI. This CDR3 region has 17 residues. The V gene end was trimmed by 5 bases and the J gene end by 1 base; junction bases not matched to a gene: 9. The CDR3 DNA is TGTGCCAGCTCAGCCGCCGGACAGGGGTCGGCCAAAAACATTCAGTACTTC. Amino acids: CASSAAGQGSAKNIQYF.

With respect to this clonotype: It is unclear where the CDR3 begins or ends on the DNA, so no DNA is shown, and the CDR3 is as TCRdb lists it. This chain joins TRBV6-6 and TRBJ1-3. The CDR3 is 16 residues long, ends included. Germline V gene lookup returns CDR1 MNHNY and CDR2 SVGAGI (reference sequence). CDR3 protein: CASSSSSGFSGNTIYF.

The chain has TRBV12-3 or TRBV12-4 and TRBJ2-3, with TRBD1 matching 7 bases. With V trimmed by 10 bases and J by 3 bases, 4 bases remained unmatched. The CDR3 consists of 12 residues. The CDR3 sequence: CATNRGTDTQYF. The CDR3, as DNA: TGTGCCACAAACAGGGGAACAGATACGCAGTATTTT.

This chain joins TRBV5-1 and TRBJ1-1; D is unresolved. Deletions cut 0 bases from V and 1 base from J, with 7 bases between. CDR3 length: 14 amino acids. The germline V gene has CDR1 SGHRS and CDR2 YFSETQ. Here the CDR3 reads CASSLEVRNTEAFF. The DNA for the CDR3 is TGCGCCAGCAGCTTGGAAGTCCGGAACACTGAAGCTTTCTTT.

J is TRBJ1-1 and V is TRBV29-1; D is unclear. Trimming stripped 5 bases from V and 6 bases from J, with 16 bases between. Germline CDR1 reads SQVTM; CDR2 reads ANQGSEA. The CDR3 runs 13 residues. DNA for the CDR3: TGCAGCGTTACCGGGGATGGGAGGGCTGAAGCTTTCTTT. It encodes CSVTGDGRAEAFF.

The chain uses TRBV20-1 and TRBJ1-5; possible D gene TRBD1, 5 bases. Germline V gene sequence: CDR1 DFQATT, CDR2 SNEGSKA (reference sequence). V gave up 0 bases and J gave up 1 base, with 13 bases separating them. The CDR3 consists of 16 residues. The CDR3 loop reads CSARDKGRLSNQPQHF. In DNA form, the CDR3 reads TGCAGTGCTAGAGATAAGGGGCGCTTGAGCAATCAGCCCCAGCATTTT.

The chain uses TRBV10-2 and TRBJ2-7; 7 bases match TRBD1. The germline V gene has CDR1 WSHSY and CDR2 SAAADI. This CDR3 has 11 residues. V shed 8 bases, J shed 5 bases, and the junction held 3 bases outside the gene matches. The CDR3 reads CASLTGNEQYF. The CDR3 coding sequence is TGCGCCAGCCTGACAGGGAACGAGCAGTACTTC.

The CDR3 is CASYTRGQPGPNQPQHF. CDR3 coding DNA: TGTGCCAGCTACACTAGGGGGCAGCCTGGGCCCAATCAGCCCCAGCATTTT. The V call is TRBV6-5, the J call TRBJ1-5; 7 bases agree with TRBD1. The CDR3 runs to 17 residues. CDR1 and CDR2 from the germline V gene are MNHEY and SVGAGI. The V gene end was trimmed by 8 bases and the J gene end by 3 bases; junction bases not matched to a gene: 16.

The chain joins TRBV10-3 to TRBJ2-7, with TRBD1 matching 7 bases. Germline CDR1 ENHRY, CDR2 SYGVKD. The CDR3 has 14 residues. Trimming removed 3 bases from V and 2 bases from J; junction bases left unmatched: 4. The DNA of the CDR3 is TGTGCCATCAGTGATGGGGACAGTCCCTACGAGCAGTACGTC. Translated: CAISDGDSPYEQYV.

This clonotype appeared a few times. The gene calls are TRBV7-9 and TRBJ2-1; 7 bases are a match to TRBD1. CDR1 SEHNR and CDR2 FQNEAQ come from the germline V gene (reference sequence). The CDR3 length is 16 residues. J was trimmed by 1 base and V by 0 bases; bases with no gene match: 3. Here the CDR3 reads CASSLAGRGSYNEQFF. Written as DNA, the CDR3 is TGTGCCAGCAGCTTAGCGGGCAGGGGGTCCTACAATGAGCAGTTCTTC.